These T cell receptor beta chains were read from a single sample in a study of cytomegalovirus exposure and HLA in healthy donors. Profiling relied on immunoSEQ multiplex PCR, and the TCRdb table lists in-frame clones only, not all of them. The repertoire consists of about 92,000 clones, with roughly 70% occurring once and the leading ten covering roughly 2.7%. What was sequenced was PBMCs. These receptors originate from a man aged 50-60 years in good health and CMV-seronegative. The CDR3 runs from the conserved cysteine through the conserved F or W. A D gene is named only where the DNA matches it firmly. Expanded clones get a size class; other rows say once, few or many, or leave the size out.

V gene	D gene	clone size	J gene	CDR3 protein	CDR3 DNA
TRBV2	-	-	TRBJ2-3	CASSGPSFLDTQYF	TGTGCCAGCAGTGGTCCTAGCTTCCTGGATACGCAGTATTTT
TRBV7-9	-	once	TRBJ1-6	CASSPYSDSPLHF	TGTGCCAGCAGCCCCTACTCTGATTCACCCCTCCACTTT
TRBV15	TRBD1	-	TRBJ2-5	CATSTRTGGPSRQNF	TGTGCCACCAGCACGCGGACAGGGGGCCCCTCTCGACAAAACTTC
TRBV19	-	-	TRBJ2-3	CASSMPPGSDTQYF	TGTGCCAGTAGTATGCCCCCCGGGAGTGATACGCAGTATTTT
TRBV6-1	TRBD1	-	TRBJ1-2	CASTTGAKGYTF	TGTGCCAGCACCACAGGGGCAAAGGGCTACACCTTC
TRBV4-2	-	once	TRBJ1-5	CASSQEGGYQPQHF	TGTGCCAGCAGCCAAGAAGGAGGATATCAGCCCCAGCATTTT
TRBV2	TRBD1	-	TRBJ1-2	CASIRTGSNYGYTF	TGTGCCAGCATCCGGACAGGTTCTAACTATGGCTACACCTTC
TRBV4-1	TRBD1	-	TRBJ2-3	CASSQRLDREFFDTQYF	TGCGCCAGCAGCCAACGCCTGGACAGGGAATTTTTCGATACGCAGTATTTT
TRBV28	TRBD2	-	TRBJ2-2	CASFAAGGAGELFF	TGTGCCAGCTTTGCGGCGGGGGGTGCCGGGGAGCTGTTTTTT
TRBV7-6	TRBD1	-	TRBJ2-5	CASSLDPGGETQYF	TGTGCCAGCAGCTTAGATCCAGGGGGAGAGACCCAGTACTTC
TRBV21-1	-	few	TRBJ1-5	CASSRRGGDQPQHF	TGTGCCAGCAGCAGGCGAGGGGGGGATCAGCCCCAGCATTTT
TRBV4-3	-	-	TRBJ1-5	CASSQDWGDQPQHF	TGCGCCAGCAGCCAAGATTGGGGGGATCAGCCCCAGCATTTT
TRBV5-1	TRBD1	-	TRBJ2-3	CASSRDSSTDTQYF	TGCGCCAGCAGCCGGGACAGCAGCACAGATACGCAGTATTTT
TRBV9	-	-	TRBJ2-1	CASSVAGTGLIYNEQFF	TGTGCCAGCAGCGTAGCTGGAACGGGTCTAATCTACAATGAGCAGTTCTTC
TRBV7-2	TRBD1	few	TRBJ2-1	CASSLRTGPNEQFF	TGTGCCAGCAGCCTTCGGACAGGTCCCAATGAGCAGTTCTTC
TRBV29-1	-	-	TRBJ2-1	CSASPRVYNEQFF	TGCAGCGCCTCACCGAGGGTATACAATGAGCAGTTCTTC
TRBV5-6	-	few	TRBJ1-2	CASSRQGSYGYTF	TGTGCCAGCAGCCGTCAGGGGAGCTATGGCTACACCTTC
TRBV28	TRBD1	-	TRBJ1-2	CASSHGQGGYGYTF	TGTGCCAGCAGTCATGGACAGGGAGGCTATGGCTACACCTTC
TRBV14	TRBD2	-	TRBJ2-1	CASSQGTSGGSSYNEQFF	TGTGCCAGCAGCCAAGGGACTAGCGGGGGCAGCTCCTACAATGAGCAGTTCTTC
TRBV28	-	-	TRBJ1-5	CASSTPLGRGQPQHF	TGTGCCAGCAGCACCCCATTGGGGAGAGGACAGCCCCAGCATTTT
TRBV29-1	TRBD1	-	TRBJ2-2	CSVSRGPVTGELFF	TGCAGCGTGTCCAGGGGGCCGGTCACCGGGGAGCTGTTTTTT
TRBV7-9	-	-	TRBJ2-7	CASSPGTYYEQYF	TGTGCCAGCAGCCCCGGGACATACTACGAGCAGTACTTC
TRBV4-2	-	-	TRBJ2-3	CASSQEAQRAQNTQYF	TGTGCCAGCAGCCAAGAAGCCCAGCGGGCTCAAAATACGCAGTATTTT
TRBV5-1	-	-	TRBJ2-1	CASKAGAYNEQFF	TGCGCCAGCAAAGCAGGGGCATACAATGAGCAGTTCTTC
TRBV28	TRBD1	-	TRBJ1-6	CASSRDSTYNSPLHF	TGTGCCAGCAGTAGGGACAGCACATATAATTCACCCCTCCACTTT
TRBV7-7	-	-	TRBJ2-1	CASSPSGHYNEQFF	TGTGCTAGCAGTCCCTCCGGACACTACAATGAGCAGTTCTTC
TRBV7-2	-	-	TRBJ1-2	CASSLFSGYTF	TGTGCCAGCAGCTTATTTAGTGGCTACACCTTC
TRBV6-4	-	few	TRBJ1-3	CASSAQSPSLDSGNTIYF	TGTGCCAGCAGTGCCCAGAGCCCTAGTCTCGACTCTGGAAACACCATATATTTT
TRBV5-1	TRBD1	-	TRBJ1-4	CASSPGQGYEKLFF	TGCGCCAGCAGCCCGGGACAGGGCTATGAAAAACTGTTTTTT
TRBV7-2	TRBD1	-	TRBJ1-1	CASSLWDRGMSEAFF	TGTGCCAGCAGCTTATGGGACAGGGGGATGAGTGAAGCTTTCTTT
TRBV6-5	TRBD1	-	TRBJ1-5	CASSPGGAGQPQHF	TGTGCCAGCAGCCCAGGGGGCGCGGGTCAGCCCCAGCATTTT
TRBV7-9	-	-	TRBJ1-2	CASSLEAGTNYGYTF	TGTGCCAGCAGCTTAGAAGCGGGGACTAACTATGGCTACACCTTC
TRBV29-1	TRBD1	-	TRBJ1-3	CSVEDYAPPGQGDPSGNTIYF	TGCAGCGTTGAAGATTACGCCCCCCCGGGACAGGGGGACCCCTCTGGAAACACCATATATTTT
TRBV29-1	-	few	TRBJ2-5	CSVAAFGETQYF	TGCAGCGTTGCCGCGTTCGGAGAGACCCAGTACTTC
TRBV11-2	-	few	TRBJ1-1	CASSFLSEAFF	TGTGCCAGCAGCTTTTTATCTGAAGCTTTCTTT
TRBV7-2	TRBD1	-	TRBJ2-5	CASSLRTGGETQYF	TGTGCCAGCAGCCTAAGAACAGGGGGAGAGACCCAGTACTTC
TRBV27	TRBD2	-	TRBJ2-1	CASSWTSGGVTEFF	TGTGCCAGCAGTTGGACTAGCGGGGGGGTTACGGAGTTCTTC
TRBV7-3	TRBD1	few	TRBJ2-7	CASSSGGPSYEQYF	TGTGCCAGCAGCTCAGGGGGACCCTCCTACGAGCAGTACTTC
TRBV4-2	TRBD1	-	TRBJ1-4	CASSQEGRGQEKLFF	TGTGCCAGCAGCCAAGAAGGCAGGGGGCAGGAAAAACTGTTTTTT
TRBV5-4	TRBD1	-	TRBJ1-1	CASSWTGGWATEAFF	TGTGCCAGCAGCTGGACAGGGGGCTGGGCCACTGAAGCTTTCTTT
TRBV5-6	-	-	TRBJ1-5	CASSLTGYSNQPQHF	TGTGCCAGCAGCCTAACAGGGTATAGCAATCAGCCCCAGCATTTT
TRBV19	-	-	TRBJ1-5	CASSPQGGNQPQHF	TGTGCCAGTAGTCCACAAGGCGGAAATCAGCCCCAGCATTTT
TRBV18	-	-	TRBJ1-4	CASSPGGLNEKLFF	TGTGCCAGCTCACCAGGAGGCCTTAATGAAAAACTGTTTTTT
TRBV4-3	TRBD2	-	TRBJ2-3	CASSQRSGLAGVISTDTQYF	TGCGCCAGCAGCCAAAGGTCGGGGCTAGCGGGGGTCATCAGCACAGATACGCAGTATTTT
TRBV4-1	-	-	TRBJ1-5	CASSQDEEAQPQHF	TGCGCCAGCAGCCAAGATGAGGAGGCTCAGCCCCAGCATTTT
TRBV7-8	TRBD1	-	TRBJ1-5	CASSALRGLNQPQHF	TGTGCCAGCAGCGCCCTGAGGGGGCTCAATCAGCCCCAGCATTTT